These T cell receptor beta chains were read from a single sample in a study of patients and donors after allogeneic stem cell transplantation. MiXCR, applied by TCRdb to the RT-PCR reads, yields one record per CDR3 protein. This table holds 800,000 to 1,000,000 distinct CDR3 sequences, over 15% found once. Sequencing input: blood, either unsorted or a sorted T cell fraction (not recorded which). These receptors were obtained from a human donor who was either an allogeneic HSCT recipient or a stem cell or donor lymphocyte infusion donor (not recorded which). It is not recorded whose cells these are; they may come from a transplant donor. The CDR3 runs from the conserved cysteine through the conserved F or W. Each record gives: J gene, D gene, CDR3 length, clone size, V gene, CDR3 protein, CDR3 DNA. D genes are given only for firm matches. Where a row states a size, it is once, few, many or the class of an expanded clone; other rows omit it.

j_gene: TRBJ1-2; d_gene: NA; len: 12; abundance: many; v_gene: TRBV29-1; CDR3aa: CSAAGGDYGYTF; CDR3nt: TGCAGCGCCGCCGGCGGGGACTATGGCTACACCTTC
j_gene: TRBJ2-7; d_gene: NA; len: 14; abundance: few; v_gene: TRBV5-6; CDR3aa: CASSSRRSSYEQYF; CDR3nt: TGTGCCAGCAGCTCTAGAAGGAGCTCCTACGAGCAGTACTTC
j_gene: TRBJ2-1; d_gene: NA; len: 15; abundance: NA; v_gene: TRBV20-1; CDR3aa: CSAGQSGNSYNEQFF; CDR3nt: TGCAGTGCTGGCCAGAGCGGTAACTCCTACAATGAGCAGTTCTTC
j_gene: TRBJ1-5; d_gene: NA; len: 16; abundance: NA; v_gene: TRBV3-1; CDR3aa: CASSQVVRGGSQPQHF; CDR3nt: TGTGCCAGCAGCCAAGTGGTCAGGGGAGGGAGCCAGCCCCAGCATTTT
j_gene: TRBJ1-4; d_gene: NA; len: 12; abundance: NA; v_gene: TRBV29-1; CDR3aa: CSVLLLGEKLFF; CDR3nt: TGCAGCGTCCTACTCCTGGGCGAAAAACTGTTTTTT
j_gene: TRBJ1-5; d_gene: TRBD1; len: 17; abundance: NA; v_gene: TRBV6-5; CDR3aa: CASSYSHRGGSNQPQHF; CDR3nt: TGTGCCAGCAGTTACTCCCACAGGGGGGGAAGCAATCAGCCCCAGCATTTT
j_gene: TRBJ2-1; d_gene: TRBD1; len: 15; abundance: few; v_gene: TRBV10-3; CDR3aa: CAISGTGGGYNEQFF; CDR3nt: TGTGCCATCAGTGGGACAGGGGGCGGCTACAATGAGCAGTTCTTC
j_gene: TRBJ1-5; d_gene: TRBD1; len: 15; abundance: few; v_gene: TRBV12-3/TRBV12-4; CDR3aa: CASSKSGLNRGPQHF; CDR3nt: TGTGCCAGCAGTAAATCCGGGCTCAACAGGGGGCCCCAGCATTTT
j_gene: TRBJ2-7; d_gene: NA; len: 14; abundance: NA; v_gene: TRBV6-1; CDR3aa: CASTQKDLSYEQYF; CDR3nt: TGTGCCAGCACCCAAAAGGACCTCTCCTACGAGCAGTACTTC
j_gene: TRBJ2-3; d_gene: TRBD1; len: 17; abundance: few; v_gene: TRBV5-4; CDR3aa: CASSLAQITGGVDTQYF; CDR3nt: TGTGCCAGCAGCTTGGCCCAAATTACAGGGGGAGTGGATACGCAGTATTTT
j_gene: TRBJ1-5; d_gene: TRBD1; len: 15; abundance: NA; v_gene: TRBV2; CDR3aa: CASSDSGTGLKPQHF; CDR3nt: TGTGCCAGCAGTGATTCGGGGACAGGGCTGAAGCCCCAGCATTTT
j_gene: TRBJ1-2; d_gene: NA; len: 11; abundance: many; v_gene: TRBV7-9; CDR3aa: CASSLGDGYTF; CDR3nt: TGTGCCAGCAGCTTAGGCGATGGCTACACCTTC
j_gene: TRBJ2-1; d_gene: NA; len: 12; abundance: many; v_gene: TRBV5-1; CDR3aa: CASSLDSPNRFF; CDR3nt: TGCGCCAGCAGCTTGGACTCCCCAAACCGGTTCTTC
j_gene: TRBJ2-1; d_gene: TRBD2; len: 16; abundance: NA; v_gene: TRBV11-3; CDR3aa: CASSHTGTSGSNEQFF; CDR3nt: TGTGCCAGCAGCCATACCGGGACTAGCGGGAGCAATGAGCAGTTCTTC
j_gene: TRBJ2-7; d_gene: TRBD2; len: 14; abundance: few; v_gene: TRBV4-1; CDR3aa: CASSQVGGLGEQYF; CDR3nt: TGCGCCAGCAGCCAAGTGGGGGGGTTAGGCGAGCAGTACTTC
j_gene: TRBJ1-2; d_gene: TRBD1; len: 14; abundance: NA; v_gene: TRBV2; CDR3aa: CASSSDRPNYGYTF; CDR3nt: TGTGCCAGCAGCTCGGACAGGCCTAACTATGGCTACACCTTC
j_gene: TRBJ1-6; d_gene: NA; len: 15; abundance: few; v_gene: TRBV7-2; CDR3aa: CASSSESSYNSPLHF; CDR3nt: TGTGCCAGCAGTTCAGAGAGCTCCTATAATTCACCCCTCCACTTT
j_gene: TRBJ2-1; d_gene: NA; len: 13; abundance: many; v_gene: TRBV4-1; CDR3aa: CASSQEVETGQFF; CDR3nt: TGCGCCAGCAGCCAAGAAGTCGAGACAGGGCAGTTCTTC
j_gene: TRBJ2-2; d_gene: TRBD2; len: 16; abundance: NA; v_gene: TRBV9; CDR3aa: CASSPAPSGVAGELFF; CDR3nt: TGTGCCAGCAGCCCAGCCCCCAGCGGGGTTGCCGGGGAGCTGTTTTTT
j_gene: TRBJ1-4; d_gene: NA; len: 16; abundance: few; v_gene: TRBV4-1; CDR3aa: CASSPIGGGFNEKLFF; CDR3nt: TGCGCCAGCAGCCCCATTGGGGGGGGTTTTAATGAAAAACTGTTTTTT
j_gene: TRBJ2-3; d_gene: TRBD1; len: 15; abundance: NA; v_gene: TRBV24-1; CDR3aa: CATSYGGQGGDTQYF; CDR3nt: TGTGCCACCAGCTATGGGGGACAGGGTGGAGATACGCAGTATTTT
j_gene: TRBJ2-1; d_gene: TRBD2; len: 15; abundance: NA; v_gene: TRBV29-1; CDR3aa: CSVEGLAGRGGEQFF; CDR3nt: TGCAGCGTAGAAGGACTAGCGGGAAGAGGAGGGGAGCAGTTCTTC
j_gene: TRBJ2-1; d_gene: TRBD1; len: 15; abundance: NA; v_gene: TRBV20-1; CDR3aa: CSARDGTGDYNEQFF; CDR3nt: TGCAGTGCTAGAGATGGCACAGGGGACTACAATGAGCAGTTCTTC
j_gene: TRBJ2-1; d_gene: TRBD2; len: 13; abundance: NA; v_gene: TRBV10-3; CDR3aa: CATSGVADNEQFF; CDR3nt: TGTGCGACTAGCGGGGTCGCCGACAATGAGCAGTTCTTC
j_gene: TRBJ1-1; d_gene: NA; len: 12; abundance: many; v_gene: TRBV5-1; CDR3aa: CASGSMNTEAFF; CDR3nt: TGCGCCAGCGGATCCATGAACACTGAAGCTTTCTTT
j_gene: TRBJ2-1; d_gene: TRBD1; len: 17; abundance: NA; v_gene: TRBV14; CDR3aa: CASSRGPDRISYNEQFF; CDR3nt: TGTGCCAGCAGCCGAGGACCGGACAGGATCTCCTACAATGAGCAGTTCTTC